This record covers a single TCR beta chain. The target antigen is unknown. Sample-barcoded 5' priming and a J-beta primer mix drove a second PCR of about 6 to 12 cycles. MiXCR, run by TCRdb on the 5' RACE reads, gives a single entry per CDR3 protein. The table records some 1,800,000 distinct CDR3 sequences, 35% to 50% of them present only once. The data derive from a study of blood T cells in healthy people across ages. Findings of the study overall: In the absence of known donor CMV status, changes in expanded clonotypes were possibly confounded. Older age coincided with a roughly linear decline in TCR beta diversity per million T cells.

The junction had 6 bases not matched to a gene; V was cut back by 3 bases and J by 9 bases. Germline V lookup: CDR1 LGHNA, CDR2 YSLEER. The CDR3 is 13 amino acids. Each sample provided at least 5 micrograms of extracted total RNA. The chain joins TRBV4-3 to TRBJ1-2; 8 bases are a match to TRBD1. The sample taken for sequencing was blood. The TCR originated in a human donor in good health. CDR3 DNA sequence: TGCGCCAGCAGCCAGGATACAGGGGGAAGCTACACCTTC. This translates into CASSQDTGGSYTF.